The rows below give T cell receptor beta chains drawn from one sample of a study of radiotherapy plus CTLA-4 blockade in lung cancer. Measured with immunoSEQ multiplex PCR; TCRdb has only the in-frame clones, and not every one. Here the sample spans roughly 100,000 clones, approximately 87% being singletons. The material was peripheral blood, obtained from a patient treated with radiotherapy plus ipilimumab. The receptor set was obtained from a human donor with non-small cell lung cancer that progressed on radiotherapy plus ipilimumab. Some clones in this sample may be carry-over from other donors' samples. Both conserved end residues are part of each CDR3. The D gene is left open where the match is weak. Clone size appears in some rows only: once, few, many, or a class for an expanded clone.

CDR3 protein: CASSPPGLLTSYEQYF; CDR3 DNA: TGTGCCAGCAGCCCCCCGGGACTCTTAACCTCCTACGAGCAGTACTTC; CDR3 length: 16; J gene: TRBJ2-7; D gene: NA; clone size: NA; V gene: TRBV28
CDR3 protein: CASRERGDPGTQYF; CDR3 DNA: TGCGCCAGCAGGGAGCGGGGGGACCCAGGGACCCAGTACTTC; CDR3 length: 14; J gene: TRBJ2-5; D gene: TRBD2; clone size: NA; V gene: TRBV5-1
CDR3 protein: CASSEYGTQLDTQYF; CDR3 DNA: TGTGCCAGCAGTGAATACGGGACCCAATTAGATACGCAGTATTTT; CDR3 length: 15; J gene: TRBJ2-3; D gene: NA; clone size: NA; V gene: TRBV6-1
CDR3 protein: CASSLGAGETQYF; CDR3 DNA: TGCGCCAGCAGCTTGGGCGCGGGGGAGACCCAGTACTTC; CDR3 length: 13; J gene: TRBJ2-5; D gene: NA; clone size: NA; V gene: TRBV5-1
CDR3 protein: CASSLSAGASYEQYF; CDR3 DNA: TGTGCCAGCAGTTTATCCGCCGGTGCTTCCTACGAGCAGTACTTC; CDR3 length: 15; J gene: TRBJ2-7; D gene: NA; clone size: NA; V gene: TRBV27
CDR3 protein: CASSLRQGSYNEQFF; CDR3 DNA: TGTGCCAGCAGCTTACGACAGGGGTCCTACAATGAGCAGTTCTTC; CDR3 length: 15; J gene: TRBJ2-1; D gene: TRBD1; clone size: NA; V gene: TRBV7-3
CDR3 protein: CASSYQRANEQFF; CDR3 DNA: TGTGCCAGTAGTTACCAGAGAGCGAATGAGCAGTTCTTC; CDR3 length: 13; J gene: TRBJ2-1; D gene: NA; clone size: once; V gene: TRBV19
CDR3 protein: CAISEQSRGGVDTQYF; CDR3 DNA: TGTGCCATCAGTGAGCAGTCCCGGGGGGGCGTAGATACGCAGTATTTT; CDR3 length: 16; J gene: TRBJ2-3; D gene: TRBD2; clone size: NA; V gene: TRBV10-3
CDR3 protein: CASSVAGSGGGNTGELFF; CDR3 DNA: TGTGCCAGCAGCGTAGCGGGAAGTGGCGGGGGGAACACCGGGGAGCTGTTTTTT; CDR3 length: 18; J gene: TRBJ2-2; D gene: TRBD2; clone size: NA; V gene: TRBV9
CDR3 protein: CASRGLLNSPLHF; CDR3 DNA: TGTGCCAGCAGGGGACTGCTGAATTCACCCCTCCACTTT; CDR3 length: 13; J gene: TRBJ1-6; D gene: NA; clone size: NA; V gene: TRBV6-5
CDR3 protein: CASSTKGVGNSPLHF; CDR3 DNA: TGTGCCAGTAGTACCAAAGGGGTTGGGAATTCACCCCTCCACTTT; CDR3 length: 15; J gene: TRBJ1-6; D gene: NA; clone size: NA; V gene: TRBV19
CDR3 protein: CASRAGQGFTEAFF; CDR3 DNA: TGTGCCAGCAGGGCCGGACAGGGGTTCACTGAAGCTTTCTTT; CDR3 length: 14; J gene: TRBJ1-1; D gene: TRBD1; clone size: NA; V gene: TRBV6-6
CDR3 protein: CASIEGQLNEQFF; CDR3 DNA: TGTGCCAGCATCGAGGGACAGCTCAATGAGCAGTTCTTC; CDR3 length: 13; J gene: TRBJ2-1; D gene: TRBD1; clone size: NA; V gene: TRBV28
CDR3 protein: CASSFEGLDTIYF; CDR3 DNA: TGCGCCAGCAGCTTTGAAGGGCTGGACACCATATATTTT; CDR3 length: 13; J gene: TRBJ1-3; D gene: NA; clone size: NA; V gene: TRBV5-1
CDR3 protein: CASELAGAPGGELFF; CDR3 DNA: TGTGCCAGCGAACTAGCGGGGGCCCCCGGCGGGGAGCTGTTTTTT; CDR3 length: 15; J gene: TRBJ2-2; D gene: TRBD2; clone size: NA; V gene: TRBV11-2
CDR3 protein: CASNKGVGNEKLFF; CDR3 DNA: TGTGCCAGCAATAAGGGGGTTGGTAATGAAAAACTGTTTTTT; CDR3 length: 14; J gene: TRBJ1-4; D gene: NA; clone size: NA; V gene: TRBV2
CDR3 protein: CATSSGRNYEQYF; CDR3 DNA: TGTGCCACCAGCAGCGGGCGGAACTACGAGCAGTACTTC; CDR3 length: 13; J gene: TRBJ2-7; D gene: NA; clone size: NA; V gene: TRBV15
CDR3 protein: CASSPTGGGKTQYF; CDR3 DNA: TGTGCCAGCTCACCGACAGGGGGCGGAAAGACCCAGTACTTC; CDR3 length: 14; J gene: TRBJ2-5; D gene: TRBD1; clone size: NA; V gene: TRBV18
CDR3 protein: CASRTGLAGPDTQYF; CDR3 DNA: TGTGCCAGCAGGACGGGACTAGCGGGCCCAGATACGCAGTATTTT; CDR3 length: 15; J gene: TRBJ2-3; D gene: TRBD2; clone size: NA; V gene: TRBV2
CDR3 protein: CANSGQGSGANVLTF; CDR3 DNA: TGTGCCAACAGTGGACAGGGATCTGGGGCCAACGTCCTGACTTTC; CDR3 length: 15; J gene: TRBJ2-6; D gene: TRBD1; clone size: NA; V gene: TRBV2
CDR3 protein: CASSAQTTYTQETQYF; CDR3 DNA: TGTGCCAGCAGTGCACAAACGACTTATACCCAAGAGACCCAGTACTTC; CDR3 length: 16; J gene: TRBJ2-5; D gene: NA; clone size: NA; V gene: TRBV2
CDR3 protein: CASSEVGLGPQHF; CDR3 DNA: TGTGCCAGCAGTGAAGTAGGGTTGGGGCCCCAGCATTTT; CDR3 length: 13; J gene: TRBJ1-5; D gene: NA; clone size: NA; V gene: TRBV6-1
CDR3 protein: CASSFWQGAQSNEKLFF; CDR3 DNA: TGTGCCAGCAGCTTTTGGCAGGGGGCTCAATCTAATGAAAAACTGTTTTTT; CDR3 length: 17; J gene: TRBJ1-4; D gene: TRBD1; clone size: few; V gene: TRBV7-9
CDR3 protein: CSVRAGYGYTF; CDR3 DNA: TGCAGCGTGAGGGCGGGCTATGGCTACACCTTC; CDR3 length: 11; J gene: TRBJ1-2; D gene: NA; clone size: NA; V gene: TRBV29-1
CDR3 protein: CASSAGAGYTF; CDR3 DNA: TGTGCCAGCAGTGCGGGGGCCGGCTACACCTTC; CDR3 length: 11; J gene: TRBJ1-2; D gene: NA; clone size: NA; V gene: TRBV11-2
CDR3 protein: CASSVSGGAQETQYF; CDR3 DNA: TGTGCCAGCAGCGTATCAGGGGGGGCCCAAGAGACCCAGTACTTC; CDR3 length: 15; J gene: TRBJ2-5; D gene: NA; clone size: NA; V gene: TRBV9
CDR3 protein: CASSPLGTGSSPEAFF; CDR3 DNA: TGTGCCAGCTCACCACTGGGGACAGGGAGTAGCCCTGAAGCTTTCTTT; CDR3 length: 16; J gene: TRBJ1-1; D gene: TRBD1; clone size: NA; V gene: TRBV18
CDR3 protein: CASMAGGGGETQYF; CDR3 DNA: TGTGCCAGTATGGCGGGGGGAGGTGGAGAGACCCAGTACTTC; CDR3 length: 14; J gene: TRBJ2-5; D gene: TRBD2; clone size: once; V gene: TRBV28
CDR3 protein: CASSDSLAGGQTGELFF; CDR3 DNA: TGTGCCAGCAGTGACTCGCTAGCGGGGGGGCAAACCGGGGAGCTGTTTTTT; CDR3 length: 17; J gene: TRBJ2-2; D gene: TRBD2; clone size: NA; V gene: TRBV6-4
CDR3 protein: CASTPPVPDLYEQYF; CDR3 DNA: TGTGCCAGCACCCCGCCTGTTCCGGACCTTTACGAGCAGTACTTC; CDR3 length: 15; J gene: TRBJ2-7; D gene: NA; clone size: NA; V gene: TRBV27
CDR3 protein: CASSQDRRGTYGYTF; CDR3 DNA: TGCGCCAGCAGCCAAGATCGAAGGGGGACCTATGGCTACACCTTC; CDR3 length: 15; J gene: TRBJ1-2; D gene: NA; clone size: medium-sized; V gene: TRBV4-3
CDR3 protein: CASSSWGGVREQYF; CDR3 DNA: TGTGCCAGCAGCTCGTGGGGCGGGGTCCGAGAGCAGTACTTC; CDR3 length: 14; J gene: TRBJ2-7; D gene: NA; clone size: NA; V gene: TRBV11-2
CDR3 protein: CASSLVQGSYEQYF; CDR3 DNA: TGTGCCAGCAGCTTAGTCCAGGGGTCCTACGAGCAGTACTTC; CDR3 length: 14; J gene: TRBJ2-7; D gene: NA; clone size: NA; V gene: TRBV7-8
CDR3 protein: CSVLPGLNTEAFF; CDR3 DNA: TGCAGCGTTTTGCCTGGGTTGAACACTGAAGCTTTCTTT; CDR3 length: 13; J gene: TRBJ1-1; D gene: NA; clone size: NA; V gene: TRBV29-1
CDR3 protein: CASSSQTGGGQPQHF; CDR3 DNA: TGTGCCAGCAGCTCCCAGACAGGGGGTGGACAGCCCCAGCATTTT; CDR3 length: 15; J gene: TRBJ1-5; D gene: TRBD1; clone size: NA; V gene: TRBV7-2
CDR3 protein: CASSEGVAGGDTDTQYF; CDR3 DNA: TGTGCCAGCAGTGAAGGGGTAGCGGGGGGTGACACAGATACGCAGTATTTT; CDR3 length: 17; J gene: TRBJ2-3; D gene: TRBD2; clone size: NA; V gene: TRBV6-1
CDR3 protein: CASQESSYNSPLHF; CDR3 DNA: TGTGCCTCCCAGGAGAGCTCCTATAATTCACCCCTCCACTTT; CDR3 length: 14; J gene: TRBJ1-6; D gene: NA; clone size: NA; V gene: TRBV2
CDR3 protein: CASSELGSSYNEQFF; CDR3 DNA: TGTGCCAGCAGTGAGCTGGGGAGCTCCTACAATGAGCAGTTCTTC; CDR3 length: 15; J gene: TRBJ2-1; D gene: NA; clone size: NA; V gene: TRBV2
CDR3 protein: CASSPPGLHVNEQFF; CDR3 DNA: TGTGCCAGCTCACCGCCAGGACTTCATGTGAATGAGCAGTTCTTC; CDR3 length: 15; J gene: TRBJ2-1; D gene: NA; clone size: NA; V gene: TRBV18
CDR3 protein: CASTFRDMNTEAFF; CDR3 DNA: TGTGCCAGCACTTTCAGGGACATGAACACTGAAGCTTTCTTT; CDR3 length: 14; J gene: TRBJ1-1; D gene: NA; clone size: NA; V gene: TRBV6-1
CDR3 protein: CASSWGEGYRDGNQPQHF; CDR3 DNA: TGCGCCAGCAGCTGGGGGGAAGGGTACAGGGATGGCAATCAGCCCCAGCATTTT; CDR3 length: 18; J gene: TRBJ1-5; D gene: NA; clone size: NA; V gene: TRBV5-1
CDR3 protein: CASSTHLNQPQHF; CDR3 DNA: TGTGCCAGCAGTACGCACCTCAATCAGCCCCAGCATTTT; CDR3 length: 13; J gene: TRBJ1-5; D gene: NA; clone size: once; V gene: TRBV6-1
CDR3 protein: CASSAREGRASPLHF; CDR3 DNA: TGTGCCAGCAGCGCCAGGGAGGGAAGAGCCTCACCCCTCCACTTT; CDR3 length: 15; J gene: TRBJ1-6; D gene: NA; clone size: NA; V gene: TRBV25-1
CDR3 protein: CASSIGQGAGKTQYF; CDR3 DNA: TGTGCCAGTAGCATCGGACAGGGGGCTGGGAAGACCCAGTACTTC; CDR3 length: 15; J gene: TRBJ2-5; D gene: TRBD1; clone size: NA; V gene: TRBV19
CDR3 protein: CASSLSGTSYTQYF; CDR3 DNA: TGTGCCAGCAGTTTGTCGGGGACCTCATATACGCAGTATTTT; CDR3 length: 14; J gene: TRBJ2-3; D gene: NA; clone size: NA; V gene: TRBV28
CDR3 protein: CASSLLGTGVQETQYF; CDR3 DNA: TGCGCCAGCAGCCTCCTCGGGACAGGGGTTCAAGAGACCCAGTACTTC; CDR3 length: 16; J gene: TRBJ2-5; D gene: TRBD1; clone size: NA; V gene: TRBV5-1
CDR3 protein: CASSLATGQGEEKLFF; CDR3 DNA: TGTGCCAGCAGCTTGGCCACGGGACAGGGAGAAGAAAAACTGTTTTTT; CDR3 length: 16; J gene: TRBJ1-4; D gene: TRBD1; clone size: many; V gene: TRBV11-2
CDR3 protein: CASSLEGQTNEKLFF; CDR3 DNA: TGCGCCAGCAGCTTGGAGGGGCAAACTAATGAAAAACTGTTTTTT; CDR3 length: 15; J gene: TRBJ1-4; D gene: NA; clone size: NA; V gene: TRBV5-1
CDR3 protein: CASSPTWGAGYTF; CDR3 DNA: TGTGCCAGCAGCCCAACTTGGGGGGCCGGCTACACCTTC; CDR3 length: 13; J gene: TRBJ1-2; D gene: NA; clone size: NA; V gene: TRBV11-2
CDR3 protein: CASSHVTWTDTQYF; CDR3 DNA: TGTGCCAGCAGTCATGTCACCTGGACGGATACGCAGTATTTT; CDR3 length: 14; J gene: TRBJ2-3; D gene: NA; clone size: NA; V gene: TRBV5-4
CDR3 protein: CASSKWDSHEQFF; CDR3 DNA: TGTGCCAGCAGCAAATGGGACAGTCATGAGCAGTTCTTC; CDR3 length: 13; J gene: TRBJ2-1; D gene: NA; clone size: NA; V gene: TRBV21-1
CDR3 protein: CASSGEGQWDF; CDR3 DNA: TGTGCCAGCAGCGGGGAGGGACAGTGGGACTTC; CDR3 length: 11; J gene: TRBJ2-4; D gene: NA; clone size: NA; V gene: TRBV7-9